The 6 T cell receptor beta chains in this list originate from one sample, sequenced in a study of T cells in Graves' hyperthyroidism and ophthalmopathy. RNA transcripts yielded amplified TCR beta CDR3 regions. During a first-round RT-PCR of the TCR CDR3, the HTBI primer set was used. TCRdb re-called the multiplex PCR reads through MiXCR, storing one row per CDR3 protein. The sample yields hundreds of thousands of distinct CDR3 sequences, around 38% seen once. Sequencing used blood. These receptors all come from a man younger than 35 with Graves' hyperthyroidism.

This clonotype was detected many times. Given a much more abundant clone one base away, this may be a read error. The chain uses TRBV6-5 and TRBJ2-7; D is unresolved. CDR1 and CDR2 (germline): MNHEY, SVGAGI. This CDR3 comprises 11 residues. The CDR3 DNA follows: TGTGCCAGCAGTTACTCCCACGAGCAGTACTTC. This translates into CASSYSHEQYF.

This clonotype was counted many times. The V call is TRBV29-1, the J call TRBJ2-5; the D is unclear. CDR3 length: 11 residues. CDR1 and CDR2 from the germline V gene are SQVTM and ANQGSEA. Trimming stripped 5 bases from V and 5 bases from J, with 9 bases between. CDR3 loop: CSVIRVETQYF. The CDR3 region has the DNA TGCAGCGTTATCCGGGTCGAGACCCAGTACTTC.

This clonotype was counted at least ten times. The DNA for the CDR3 is TGCGCCAGCGGGGACACCGGTTCCACTCCCTCGCAGCCCCAGCATTTT. This translates into CASGDTGSTPSQPQHF. The chain is built from TRBV10-2 and TRBJ1-5; D may be TRBD1 (6 bases). CDR3 length equals 16 residues. The germline V gene encodes CDR1 WSHSY and CDR2 SAAADI. Trimming shortened V by 8 bases and J by 7 bases, and 24 bases separated the two germline ends.

V usage is TRBV11-1 and J usage is TRBJ2-7; TRBD1 might be the D (5 bases). CDR3 length equals 10 residues. Germline CDR1 is SGHAT and CDR2 is FQDESV (reference sequence). V was cut by 10 bases and J by 3 bases, with 7 bases left in between. CDR3 protein: CATGLYEQYF. DNA for the CDR3: TGTGCCACAGGGCTCTACGAGCAGTACTTC.

This chain connects TRBV6-5 to TRBJ1-2; no reliable D call. The V end lost 2 bases, the J end lost 0 bases, and 10 bases lay between the germline ends. The V gene's germline CDR1 is MNHEY and CDR2 SVGAGI. CDR3 length: 15 residues. CDR3: CASSYAGGTNYGYTF. Here the CDR3 DNA reads TGTGCCAGCAGTTACGCCGGAGGGACTAACTATGGCTACACCTTC.

The chain couples TRBV10-3 to TRBJ2-5, with D uncertain. This CDR3 has 9 amino acids. V lost 2 bases and J lost 8, with 0 bases in between. The germline gives CDR1 ENHRY, CDR2 SYGVKD. CDR3 in DNA: TGTGCCATCAGTGAGACCCAGTACTTC. It specifies CAISETQYF.